These T cell receptor beta chains were read from a single sample in a study of blood T cells in healthy people across ages. TCRdb ran MiXCR on the 5' RACE reads and lists one entry per CDR3 protein. The table has roughly 550,000 distinct CDR3 sequences, around 24% seen once. This sample was shared with a second study, whose subject was T cells of mothers and their children.

The sequencing sample was made of blood. These receptors were taken from a boy aged 5-17 years in good health. Both conserved end residues are part of each CDR3.

>TRBJ1-3|TRBV28
CASSPDSFSGNTIYF
>TRBJ1-4|TRBV28
CASSPGGYRGKLFF
>TRBJ2-1|TRBV4-1
CASSQGSGTSGGSYNEQLF
>TRBJ2-5|TRBV7-2
CASSRNRDRKFF
>TRBJ1-5|TRBV20-1
CSASTGWQPQHF
>TRBJ1-2|TRBV4-3
CASSQRGAANYGYTF
>TRBJ1-5|TRBV28
CASSSGQLGQPQHF
>TRBJ1-3|TRBV7-6
CASSSRGTVGNTIYF
>TRBJ2-5|TRBV28
CASSSDRGRETQYF
>TRBJ2-3|TRBV9
CASSTYGRVGVPDTQYF
>TRBJ2-5|TRBV20-1
CSARLAGVASETQYF
>TRBJ2-7|TRBV27
CASGISGSSYEQYF
>TRBJ2-5|TRBV9
CASSVASTWGEQQYF
>TRBJ1-2|TRBV5-1
CASSPGNNYGYTF
>TRBJ1-5|TRBV20-1
CSARVYRGNQPQHF
>TRBJ1-2|TRBV18
CASSPPGQQYGYTF
>TRBJ2-4|TRBV20-1
CSARGSLAKNIQYF
>TRBJ1-2|TRBV9
CASSVAYRGSLGGYTF
>TRBJ1-1|TRBV28
CASIPGTGYTEAFF
>TRBJ2-3|TRBV5-1
CASSLENGSTDTQYF
>TRBJ1-5|TRBV15
CATSSRTGRYQPQHF
>TRBJ2-2|TRBV28
CASSLYGREELGGELFF
>TRBJ2-1|TRBV7-2
CASSYTSGSYNEQFF
>TRBJ2-7|TRBV25-1
CASSEYGTRGRWEQYF
>TRBJ2-1|TRBV7-2
CASSLGTSGWLSCF
>TRBJ1-2|TRBV19
CASSITNTGIYGYTF
>TRBJ2-3|TRBV4-2
CASSQDRASGTDTQYF
>TRBJ1-4|TRBV4-2
CASSQHGRGETNEKLFF
>TRBJ1-2|TRBV28
CASSLVAGPRNGYTF
>.|TRBV6-2/TRBV6-3
CASSYPRQAGGEQYF
>TRBJ2-2|TRBV20-1
CSARDPLAAANTGELFF
>TRBJ1-1|TRBV5-1
CASSWEGYTEAFF
>.|TRBV4-1
CASSQVTGGGYEQYF
>TRBJ2-5|TRBV4-1
CASSHIFYRVQETQYF
>TRBJ1-1|TRBV11-2
CASSPRGLGMNTEAFF
>TRBJ2-5|TRBV9
CASSVLGETQYF
>TRBJ1-2|TRBV30
CAWSVRTTDYGYTF
>TRBJ2-7|TRBV20-1
CSAKALYEQYF
>.|TRBV7-9
CASSRGTDYEQYF
>TRBJ2-1|TRBV12-5
CASGLGLPSGSYNEQFF
>TRBJ1-4|TRBV25-1
CASSERDISLGKLFF
>TRBJ1-1|TRBV29-1
CSVAIQGPSTEAFF
>TRBJ2-4|TRBV20-1
CSTQRTGAKNIQYF
>TRBJ2-1|TRBV20-1
CSARKTFREGNEQFF
>TRBJ2-3|TRBV4-2
CASSQGTGDTDTQYF
>TRBJ1-2|TRBV29-1
CSVKDPGGGYTF
>TRBJ1-1|TRBV28
CASSLPGTVNTEAFF
>.|TRBV4-2
CASSQEEGSGYEQYF
>TRBJ2-7|TRBV28
CASRPQGKSYEQYF
>TRBJ1-5|TRBV28
CASSWGFYQPQHF
>TRBJ2-5|TRBV9
CASSVKAGEETQYF